This T cell receptor (beta chain) emerged from a study of OX40 agonist ivuxolimab in advanced cancers. Generated by immunoSEQ multiplex PCR, the TCRdb table keeps only in-frame clones and is missing some. There are 45,000 or so clones in the sample; over 80% occur only once, and roughly 7.3% lies in the top ten. In this sample, this clone turned up a few times. The input for sequencing was CD4+ or CD8+ T cells sorted from blood, taken in a trial of the OX40 agonist ivuxolimab. This clonotype was obtained from an adult with an advanced solid tumor such as melanoma, head and neck, liver or kidney cancer.

CDR3 in amino acids: CASSALAGDETQYF. The CDR3 DNA reads as TGTGCCAGCAGCGCACTAGCGGGAGATGAGACCCAGTACTTC. V and J are TRBV7-6 and TRBJ2-5, with 11 bases that match TRBD2. The germline V gene has CDR1 SGHVS and CDR2 FNYEAQ. CDR3 size: 14 residues. The trim removed 5 bases at V and 5 bases at J, leaving 4 bases unmatched.